The 13 T cell receptor beta chains below were found in one sample sequenced in a study of control samples from healthy donors and cancer patients. The method was immunoSEQ multiplex PCR; TCRdb's version includes in-frame clones alone and lacks a portion of them. The sample shows about 89,000 clones, about nine tenths of them seen only once. Sequences were obtained from blood. Every receptor here comes from a man younger than 45 in good health.

This clone was seen a single time. The rearrangement joins TRBV28 to TRBJ1-2, with D possibly matching TRBD1 (5 bases). Germline CDR1 reads MDHEN; CDR2 reads SYDVKM. V gave up 6 bases and J gave up 4 bases, with 12 bases separating them. This CDR3 comprises 13 residues. In DNA, the CDR3 is TGTGCCAGCAGCCAGGGAAATCCCTATGGCTACACCTTC. Translating gives CASSQGNPYGYTF.

The chain joins TRBV5-8 to TRBJ1-1; D remains unclear. The germline gives CDR1 SGHTS, CDR2 YDEGEE. V was pared by 0 bases and J by 1 base, with 7 bases between. This CDR3 contains 14 residues. The CDR3 bases are TGTGCCAGCAGCTTGGTTCGACAGAACACTGAAGCTTTCTTT. As protein: CASSLVRQNTEAFF.

The chain links TRBV2 to TRBJ2-7; D is ambiguous. Germline V gene sequence: CDR1 SNHLY, CDR2 FYNNEI. V dropped 2 bases and J dropped 4 bases, with 12 bases sitting between them. There are 14 residues in the CDR3. CDR3 sequence: CASSEQVQFYEQYF. The CDR3 nucleotides are TGTGCCAGCAGTGAACAGGTTCAGTTTTACGAGCAGTACTTC.

This chain uses TRBV9 with TRBJ1-3, with 8 bases identical to TRBD1. The V and J ends lost 7 bases and 0 bases, in that order; junction bases with no gene match: 6. The CDR3 contains 15 residues. Germline V gene sequence: CDR1 SGDLS, CDR2 YYNGEE. The CDR3 protein is CASAQGASSGNTIYF. The CDR3 nucleotides are TGTGCCAGCGCTCAGGGGGCCAGCTCTGGAAACACCATATATTTT. Filled out from reference TRBV9 and TRBJ1-3, the complete variable domain reads DSGVTQTPKHLITATGQRVTLRCSPRSGDLSVYWYQQSLDQGLQFLIQYYNGEERAKGNILERFSAQQFPDLHSELNLSSLELGDSALYFCASAQGASSGNTIYFGEGSWLTVV.

This clone showed up just once. The genes are TRBV25-1 and TRBJ1-6; TRBD1 is a possible D gene (5 bases). The CDR3 is 13 amino acids. Germline V gene data show CDR1 as MGHDK and CDR2 as SYGVNS. V lost 8 bases to trimming and J lost 6 bases, with 11 bases between them. The CDR3 bases are TGTGCCAGCTCGACAGACGGTAATTCACCCCTCCACTTT. Its translation: CASSTDGNSPLHF.

The chain recombines TRBV12-3 or TRBV12-4 with TRBJ1-2, with TRBD1 matching 7 bases. The CDR3 runs 13 residues. V lost 6 bases and J lost 3; bases outside the gene matches: 4. Here the CDR3 DNA reads TGTGCCAGCAGCACGGGACAGTACTATGGCTACACCTTC. The encoded protein is CASSTGQYYGYTF.

The gene calls are TRBV5-1 and TRBJ1-4; 12 bases map to TRBD1. Looked up from germline, CDR1 is SGHRS and CDR2 is YFSETQ. CDR3 length: 16 residues. With V trimmed by 4 bases and J by 7 bases, 8 bases remained unmatched. CDR3 nucleotide sequence: TGCGCCAGCAGCCCCACCTCGGGACAGGGGGCTGAAAAACTGTTTTTT. This gives the protein CASSPTSGQGAEKLFF.

The V gene is TRBV7-2, the J gene TRBJ1-2, with 8 nucleotides matching TRBD1. J lost 0 bases, V lost 1 base, and 13 bases had no gene match. This CDR3 region has 19 residues. Germline V gives CDR1 SGHTA, CDR2 FQGNSA. The CDR3 protein is CASSLVGRGTGGANYGYTF. CDR3 sequence (DNA): TGTGCCAGCAGCTTAGTAGGAAGGGGGACAGGAGGGGCTAACTATGGCTACACCTTC.

The V and J genes are TRBV6-5 and TRBJ1-1; D call uncertain. CDR1 and CDR2 (germline): MNHEY, SVGAGI. The CDR3 extends over 14 amino acids. V lost 8 bases and J lost 1, with 14 bases in between. Written as DNA, the CDR3 is TGTGCCAGCCGACCACGACGGGAGAACACTGAAGCTTTCTTT. Translation gives CASRPRRENTEAFF.

The V gene is TRBV29-1, the J gene TRBJ2-2; tentative D call: TRBD1 (6 bases). The CDR3 contains 13 residues. V lost 1 base, J lost 5 bases, and 8 bases lay in between. The germline CDR1 and CDR2 sequences are SQVTM and ANQGSEA. CDR3 amino acids: CSVEGRGTGELFF. The CDR3 coding sequence is TGCAGCGTTGAAGGCAGGGGAACCGGGGAGCTGTTTTTT.

This chain uses TRBV24-1 with TRBJ2-5; 7 nucleotides match TRBD1. V trimming: 1 base; J trimming: 2 bases; junction bases outside the gene matches: 9. The germline V gene encodes CDR1 KGHDR and CDR2 SFDVKD. The length of the CDR3 is 17 residues. CDR3 loop: CATSDFWGTDLQETQYF. In nucleotides, the CDR3 is TGTGCCACCAGTGATTTTTGGGGGACAGACCTTCAAGAGACCCAGTACTTC.

The V gene is TRBV19, the J gene TRBJ1-1; 12 bases are a match to TRBD1. J lost 4 bases, V lost 7 bases, and 13 bases had no gene match. The CDR3 covers 17 residues. Germline V gene data show CDR1 as LNHDA and CDR2 as SQIVND (reference sequence). The CDR3 sequence: CASTFLSGTGGSTEAFF. In DNA, the CDR3 is TGTGCCAGTACCTTTCTCTCCGGGACAGGGGGCAGCACTGAAGCTTTCTTT.

The chain couples TRBV3-1 (or the pseudogene TRBV3-2) to TRBJ2-5; D uncertain. Germline values: CDR1 LGHDT, CDR2 YNNKEL (reference sequence). With 1 base removed from V and 3 bases from J, the gap between germline ends came to 6 bases. This CDR3 has 13 residues. CDR3: CASSQGAEETQYF. The CDR3 DNA follows: TGTGCCAGCAGCCAAGGGGCAGAAGAGACCCAGTACTTC.